This T cell receptor (beta chain) derives from a study of Graves' ophthalmopathy and Graves' hyperthyroidism. In the study overall: Prior to any treatment, peripheral blood was collected at the time of initial diagnosis. Overall study results and limits: The majority of expanded thyroid clonotypes above 0.001 frequency also occurred in blood.

The germline V gene has CDR1 SGDLS and CDR2 YYNGEE. The CDR3 length is 14 residues. Germline trimming cut 3 bases from V and 0 bases from J; bases unmatched to any gene: 2. Thyroid ultrasound, orbital computed tomography, TRAb, serum thyroxine and clinical symptoms formed the basis of diagnosis. This clonotype was detected ten times or more. What it binds is not known. RNA transcripts were the source from which TCR beta CDR3 regions were amplified. In the first round, RT-PCR was carried out with HTBI primers, and a multiplex PCR formed the second round. TCRdb re-called the multiplex PCR reads with MiXCR, one entry per CDR3 protein. Of 600,000 to 700,000 distinct CDR3 sequences in the sample, about 38% were seen once.

Sequenced sample: peripheral blood. This chain joins TRBV9 and TRBJ1-1, with 7 bases matching TRBD1. The TCR was taken from an adult man with Graves' ophthalmopathy. CDR3 coding DNA: TGTGCCAGCAGCGCCGGGACAGTGAACACTGAAGCTTTCTTT. This gives the protein CASSAGTVNTEAFF.